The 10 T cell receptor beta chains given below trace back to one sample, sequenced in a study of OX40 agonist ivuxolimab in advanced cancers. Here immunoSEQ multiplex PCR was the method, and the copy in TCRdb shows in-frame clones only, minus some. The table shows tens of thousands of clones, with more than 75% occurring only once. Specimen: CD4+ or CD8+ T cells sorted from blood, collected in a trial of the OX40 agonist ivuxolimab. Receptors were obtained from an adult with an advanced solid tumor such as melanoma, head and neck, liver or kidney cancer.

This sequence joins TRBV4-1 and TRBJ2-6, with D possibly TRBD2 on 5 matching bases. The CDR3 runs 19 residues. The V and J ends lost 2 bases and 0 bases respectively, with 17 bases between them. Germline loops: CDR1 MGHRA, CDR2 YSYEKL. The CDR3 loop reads CASSQPRGSRSSGANVLTF. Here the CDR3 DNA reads TGCGCCAGCAGCCAACCCCGGGGATCCCGGAGCTCTGGGGCCAACGTCCTGACTTTC.

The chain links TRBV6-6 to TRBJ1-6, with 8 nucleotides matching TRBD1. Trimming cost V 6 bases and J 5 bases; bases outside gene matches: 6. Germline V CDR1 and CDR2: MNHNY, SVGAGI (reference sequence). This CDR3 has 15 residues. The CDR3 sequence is CASRGMDRDNSPLHF. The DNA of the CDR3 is TGTGCCAGCAGGGGAATGGACAGGGATAATTCACCCCTCCACTTT.

The CDR3: CASKSGDKLSYGYTF. The CDR3 nucleotides are TGTGCCAGCAAATCCGGAGACAAACTATCTTATGGCTACACCTTC. This chain connects TRBV6-6 to TRBJ1-2; no clear D. CDR3 length: 15 residues. Trimming stripped 7 bases from V and 5 bases from J, with 20 bases between. Germline V gene lookup returns CDR1 MNHNY and CDR2 SVGAGI (reference sequence).

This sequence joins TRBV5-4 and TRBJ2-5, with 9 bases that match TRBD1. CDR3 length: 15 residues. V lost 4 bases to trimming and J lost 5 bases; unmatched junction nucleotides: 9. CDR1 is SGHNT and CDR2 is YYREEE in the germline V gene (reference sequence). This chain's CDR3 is CASSPNIGQGETQYF. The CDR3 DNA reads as TGTGCCAGCAGCCCCAATATAGGACAGGGGGAGACCCAGTACTTC.

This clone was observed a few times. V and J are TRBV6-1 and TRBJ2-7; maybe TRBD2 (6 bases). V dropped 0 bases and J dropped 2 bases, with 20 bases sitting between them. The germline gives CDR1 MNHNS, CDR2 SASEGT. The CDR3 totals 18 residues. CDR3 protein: CASSEAGGGGALPYEQYV. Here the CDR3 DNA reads TGTGCCAGCAGTGAAGCGGGCGGCGGAGGGGCCCTACCCTACGAGCAGTACGTC.

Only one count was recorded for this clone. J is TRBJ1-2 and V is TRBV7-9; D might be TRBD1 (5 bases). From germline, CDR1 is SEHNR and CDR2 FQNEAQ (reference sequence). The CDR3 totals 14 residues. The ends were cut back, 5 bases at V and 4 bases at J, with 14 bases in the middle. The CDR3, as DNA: TGTGCCAGCAGCCCCTTTGACGGGACCTATGGCTACACCTTC. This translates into CASSPFDGTYGYTF. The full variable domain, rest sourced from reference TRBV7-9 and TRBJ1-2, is DTGVSQNPRHKITKRGQNVTFRCDPISEHNRLYWYRQTLGQGPEFLTYFQNEAQLEKSRLLSDRFSAERPKGSFSTLEIQRTEQGDSAMYLCASSPFDGTYGYTFGSGTRLTVV.

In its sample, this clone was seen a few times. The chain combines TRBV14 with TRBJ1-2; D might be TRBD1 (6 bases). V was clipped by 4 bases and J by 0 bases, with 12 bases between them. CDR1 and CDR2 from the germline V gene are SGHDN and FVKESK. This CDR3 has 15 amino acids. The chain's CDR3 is CASSRYGTPNYGYTF. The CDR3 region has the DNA TGTGCCAGCAGCCGATACGGGACACCTAACTATGGCTACACCTTC.

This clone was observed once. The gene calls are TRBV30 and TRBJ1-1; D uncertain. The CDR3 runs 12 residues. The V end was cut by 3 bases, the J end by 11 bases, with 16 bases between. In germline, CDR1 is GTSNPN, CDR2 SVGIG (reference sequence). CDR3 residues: CAWSSGALWAFF. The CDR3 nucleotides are TGTGCCTGGAGCTCAGGAGCCCTCTGGGCTTTCTTT.

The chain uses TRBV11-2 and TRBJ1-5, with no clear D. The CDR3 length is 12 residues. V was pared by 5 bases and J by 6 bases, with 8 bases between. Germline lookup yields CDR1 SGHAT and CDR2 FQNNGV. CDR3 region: CASSPGPQPQHF. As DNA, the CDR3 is TGTGCCAGCAGCCCAGGACCTCAGCCCCAGCATTTT.

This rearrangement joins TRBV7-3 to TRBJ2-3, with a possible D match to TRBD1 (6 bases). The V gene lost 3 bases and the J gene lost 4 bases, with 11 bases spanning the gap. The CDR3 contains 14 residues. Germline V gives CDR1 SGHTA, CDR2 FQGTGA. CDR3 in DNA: TGTGCCAGCAGCTTGGACCCAGGGGCAGATACGCAGTATTTT. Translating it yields CASSLDPGADTQYF.